Here is one T cell receptor beta chain with its context. Its target is unknown. This specimen comes from a study of T cell responses to AZD1222 COVID-19 vaccine. Background on the study: Whether given at about 4 or about 12 weeks, second doses were pooled. Broader study findings: Baseline seropositives among AZD1222 recipients totaled only 5 to 7. Possibly, clonal diversity was underestimated; donors were largely white British and included more females. Sampling captured repertoires only after the peak T cell response.

Some clones are missing from TCRdb's copy, which holds only in-frame ones; the method was immunoSEQ multiplex PCR. The profile shows 80,000 or so clones, 70% to 90% of them singletons. Germline V gives CDR1 MNHEY, CDR2 SMNVEV (reference sequence). The CDR3 covers 13 residues. Trimming removed 0 bases at V and 7 bases at J, with 4 bases between. The rearrangement uses TRBV27 and TRBJ1-6; D gene unclear. This specimen was peripheral blood, taken on day 0 of AZD1222 vaccination. The source of this sequence is an adult in good health. DNA of the CDR3: TGTGCCAGCAGTTTATCCGGAAATTCACCCCTCCACTTT. Its protein is CASSLSGNSPLHF.